These T cell receptor beta chains were read from a single sample in a study of T cell responses to AZD1222 COVID-19 vaccine. Libraries were prepared by immunoSEQ multiplex PCR; TCRdb keeps only in-frame clonotypes and omits some of them. The sample includes more than 110,000 clones, 93% seen only once; the top ten take less than 6.5%. This specimen consisted of peripheral blood, obtained on day 0 of AZD1222 vaccination. The receptors derive from an adult in good health. The CDR3 runs from the conserved cysteine through the conserved F or W. A D gene is named only where the DNA matches it firmly. Not all rows give a size; the values are once, few, many and, for expanded clones, a class.

D gene	clone size	V gene	J gene	CDR3 DNA	CDR3 protein
-	-	TRBV13	TRBJ1-2	TGTGCCAGCAGCCAGTCGATTGGGGGGAAGCGAGGCTACACCTTC	CASSQSIGGKRGYTF
-	-	TRBV5-1	TRBJ2-5	TGCGCCAGCAGCTTGGACACTCCGCAAGAGACCCAGTACTTC	CASSLDTPQETQYF
-	-	TRBV5-1	TRBJ2-3	TGCGCCAGCAGCTTGGAAGGGGCTACCTCGGGAGATACGCAGTATTTT	CASSLEGATSGDTQYF
-	-	TRBV9	TRBJ2-3	TGTGCCAGCAGCGTAGGTACAGGTTACGATACGCAGTATTTT	CASSVGTGYDTQYF
-	once	TRBV3-1/TRBV3-2	TRBJ1-2	TGTGCCAGCAGCCAAGATCGTGACCCTCCTTACTTC	CASSQDRDPPYF
-	-	TRBV19	TRBJ2-7	TGTGCCAGTAGTATTCAATCAGGGGGGTACGAGCAGTACTTC	CASSIQSGGYEQYF
-	-	TRBV28	TRBJ1-4	TGTGCCAGCAGTTTTGGGGTTACCGCAACTAATGAAAAACTGTTTTTT	CASSFGVTATNEKLFF
-	-	TRBV7-8	TRBJ2-2	TGTGCCAGCAGCCCTTCCAGAATAAGCGGGGAGCTGTTTTTT	CASSPSRISGELFF
TRBD1	-	TRBV29-1	TRBJ2-4	TGCAGCGCCTTCCGGGACAGGGGCAACATTCAGTACTTC	CSAFRDRGNIQYF
-	-	TRBV18	TRBJ2-3	TGTGCCAGCTCGTCAACGGGAGCCCGCACGACAGATACGCAGTATTTT	CASSSTGARTTDTQYF
-	-	TRBV6-6	TRBJ2-7	TGTGCCAGCAGTTACGAGGGCTGGTACGAGCAGTACTTC	CASSYEGWYEQYF
-	-	TRBV7-2	TRBJ1-6	TGTGCCAGCAGCTTAGAGTCAGGGGCCCGCTATAATTCACCCCTCCACTTT	CASSLESGARYNSPLHF
-	-	TRBV14	TRBJ1-2	TGTGCCAGCAGCCAAGACGCAGGGAACTATGGCTACACCTTC	CASSQDAGNYGYTF
-	-	TRBV19	TRBJ1-5	TGTGCCAGTAGTACCGGGCCAGCCCAGCATTTT	CASSTGPAQHF
-	-	TRBV19	TRBJ1-1	TGTGCCAGTAGTATAGTTGGGACATCGAACACTGAAGCTTTCTTT	CASSIVGTSNTEAFF
TRBD1	-	TRBV30	TRBJ1-1	TGTGCCTGGAGTGTATGGACAGGGGCTGAAGCTTTCTTT	CAWSVWTGAEAFF
-	-	TRBV5-6	TRBJ2-1	TGTGCCAGCAGCTTGGTAGGAATGGGGGTGAATGAGCAGTTCTTC	CASSLVGMGVNEQFF
-	-	TRBV2	TRBJ2-1	TGTGCCAGCAGTGAAGCCGGGGGAAGCTCCTACAATGAGCAGTTCTTC	CASSEAGGSSYNEQFF
TRBD1	-	TRBV6-5	TRBJ1-1	TGTGCCAGCAGCCGTGACAGGGAGACCGGTGAAGCTTTCTTT	CASSRDRETGEAFF
-	-	TRBV3-1/TRBV3-2	TRBJ2-7	TGTGCCAGCAGCCAAGACGGGCTAGCCGACTCCTACGAGCAGTACTTC	CASSQDGLADSYEQYF
-	-	TRBV5-4	TRBJ2-3	TGTGCCAGCAGCCCTGACAGGCGCACAGATACGCAGTATTTT	CASSPDRRTDTQYF
-	once	TRBV6-1	TRBJ1-2	TGTGCCAGCAGTGAAGGAGGGGCAGGGGTTGGTCCTAACTATGGCTACACCTTC	CASSEGGAGVGPNYGYTF
TRBD1	-	TRBV6-5	TRBJ1-5	TGTGCCAGCAGCCCAGACAGGGAGGCTAAGCCCCAGCATTTT	CASSPDREAKPQHF
TRBD1	-	TRBV19	TRBJ1-1	TGTGCCAGTATGAAGACAGGGTCTAACACTGAAGCTTTCTTT	CASMKTGSNTEAFF
-	-	TRBV6-5	TRBJ1-1	TGTGCCAGCAGACCGACAGTTACGAACACTGAAGCTTTCTTT	CASRPTVTNTEAFF
TRBD1	-	TRBV2	TRBJ1-6	TGTGCCAGCAGTGTCCGACAGGGATGGGAGTCACCCCTCCACTTT	CASSVRQGWESPLHF
TRBD1	-	TRBV9	TRBJ1-2	TGTGCCAGCAGCGCTGACAGGGGGCACACCTTC	CASSADRGHTF
-	-	TRBV19	TRBJ1-2	TGTGCCAGTAGTCGACACGACTATGGCTACACCTTC	CASSRHDYGYTF
TRBD1	-	TRBV4-1	TRBJ2-1	TGCGCCAGCAGCCGGACGGGACAGTACAATGAGCAGTTCTTC	CASSRTGQYNEQFF
TRBD1	once	TRBV2	TRBJ1-1	TGTGCCAGCAGAGGGGACAGGAACACTGAAGCTTTCTTT	CASRGDRNTEAFF
-	-	TRBV5-6	TRBJ2-7	TGTGCCAGCAGCTTAGTGCAGGATCCCTACGAGCAGTACTTC	CASSLVQDPYEQYF
-	-	TRBV19	TRBJ2-2	TGTGCCAGTAGTCTAATCAGGGACTCCACCGGGGAGCTGTTTTTT	CASSLIRDSTGELFF
TRBD1	-	TRBV24-1	TRBJ2-2	TGTGCCACCAGTGTAGCAGGGGGAACCGGGGAGCTGTTTTTT	CATSVAGGTGELFF
TRBD1	-	TRBV5-1	TRBJ2-5	TGCGCCAGCAGCTCGGTGACTAAAACAGGGGGCGAGACCCAGTACTTC	CASSSVTKTGGETQYF
-	once	TRBV14	TRBJ2-2	TGTGCCAGCAGCCAAACAGCGGTGCTCACCGGGGAGCTGTTTTTT	CASSQTAVLTGELFF
-	-	TRBV27	TRBJ1-5	TGTGCCAGCAGTTTATCTGGGGAGAAGGGCAATCAGCCCCAGCATTTT	CASSLSGEKGNQPQHF
-	-	TRBV5-5	TRBJ2-7	TGTGCCAGCAGCTTCCGGCCACCTCTCTACGAGCAGTACTTC	CASSFRPPLYEQYF